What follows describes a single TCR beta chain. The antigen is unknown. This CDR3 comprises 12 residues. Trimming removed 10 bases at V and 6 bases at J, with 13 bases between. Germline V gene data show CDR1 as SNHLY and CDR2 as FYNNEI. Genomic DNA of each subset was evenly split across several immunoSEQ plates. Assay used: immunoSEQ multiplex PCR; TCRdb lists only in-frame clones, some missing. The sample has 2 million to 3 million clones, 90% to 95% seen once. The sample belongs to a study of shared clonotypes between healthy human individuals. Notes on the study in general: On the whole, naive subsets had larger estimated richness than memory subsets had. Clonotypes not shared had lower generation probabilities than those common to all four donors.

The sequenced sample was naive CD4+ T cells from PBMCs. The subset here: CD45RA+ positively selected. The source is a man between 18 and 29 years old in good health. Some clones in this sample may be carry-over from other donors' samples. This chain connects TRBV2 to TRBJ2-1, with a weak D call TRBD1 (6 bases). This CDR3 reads CANSLGGNEQFF. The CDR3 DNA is TGTGCCAACTCCCTAGGGGGCAATGAGCAGTTCTTC.